Shown below are 19 T cell receptor beta chains from a single sample sequenced in a study of identical twins. MiXCR was run by TCRdb on the 5' RACE reads, yielding one entry per CDR3 protein. The sample yields about 100,000 distinct CDR3 sequences, 5.5% to 7% seen once. Sample: memory T cells sorted from blood. The origin of the receptors is a woman aged 45-65 years in good health.

This clonotype was seen repeatedly, ten times or more. CDR3 DNA sequence: TGTGCCAGCAGCTTATTCACTAGCGGGATACACTCCTACGAGCAGTACTTC. As protein: CASSLFTSGIHSYEQYF. V is TRBV7-6 and J is TRBJ2-7, with 10 positions matching TRBD2. The CDR3 covers 17 residues. CDR1 and CDR2 from the germline V gene are SGHVS and FNYEAQ. J gave up 0 bases and V 2 bases, and 7 bases lay outside the gene matches.

Many counts were recorded for this clonotype. At one boundary the junction diverges from the germline segment, which might be a read error. J is TRBJ2-5 and V is TRBV20-1, with 13 bases lining up with TRBD2. This CDR3 has 12 residues. Germline V gene sequence: CDR1 DFQATT, CDR2 SNEGSKA (reference sequence). In nucleotides, the CDR3 is TGCAGTGCTGGACTAGCGGGAGAGGCCCAGTACTTC. Translating gives CSAGLAGEAQYF.

This clonotype has only a few counts. The J gene is TRBJ2-5, the V gene TRBV4-2; 13 bases align to TRBD2. The length of the CDR3 is 17 residues. Trimming took 2 bases from V and 5 from J; bases not matched to a gene: 8. Germline-derived CDR1 and CDR2 are LGHNA and YNFKEQ. Here the CDR3 reads CASSQTGTSGNRETQYF. The CDR3 DNA sequence: TGTGCCAGCAGCCAAACCGGGACTAGCGGGAATCGGGAGACCCAGTACTTC.

This clonotype was seen a few times. The chain links TRBV5-1 to TRBJ2-1; the D is unclear. This CDR3 is built from 15 residues. V lost 0 bases to trimming and J lost 5 bases, with 12 bases between them. CDR1 and CDR2 (germline): SGHRS, YFSETQ. In DNA form, the CDR3 reads TGCGCCAGCAGCTTGGTAGCCCCCCAGAACAATGAGCAGTTCTTC. This gives the protein CASSLVAPQNNEQFF.

This clonotype came up many times. The rearrangement joins TRBV12-3 or TRBV12-4 to TRBJ1-4; perhaps TRBD1 as D (6 bases). The germline V and J ends were trimmed by 4 bases and 11 bases, with 14 bases remaining between them. The CDR3 contains 13 residues. In DNA form, the CDR3 reads TGTGCCAGCAGTTCCGACAACAGGGAGAAACTGTTTTTT. Residues: CASSSDNREKLFF.

Only a few counts were recorded for this clonotype. The V call is TRBV5-1, the J call TRBJ2-7, with TRBD2 identical over 9 bases. This CDR3 contains 14 residues. J gave up 6 bases and V 3 bases, and 7 bases lay outside the gene matches. Looked up from germline, CDR1 is SGHRS and CDR2 is YFSETQ. The CDR3 DNA sequence: TGCGCCAGCAGCTCTCGGACTAGCGTGGGCGAGCAGTACTTC. This encodes CASSSRTSVGEQYF.

This clonotype has ten or more counts. The chain has TRBV4-1 and TRBJ1-2; weak D call: TRBD1 (6 bases). Germline CDR1 is MGHRA and CDR2 is YSYEKL. This CDR3 region has 17 residues. V shed 1 base and J shed 8 bases, with 23 bases lying between them. The CDR3 DNA reads as TGCGCCAGCAGCCAAGCCTTCCCGCGAGGCAGGGGTGGCGGCTACACCTTC. Translated: CASSQAFPRGRGGGYTF.

In its sample, this clonotype was seen many times. The rearrangement links TRBV7-8 to TRBJ2-2; 10 nucleotides agree with TRBD1. CDR3 length: 13 residues. The junction had 0 bases not matched to a gene; V was cut back by 5 bases and J by 6 bases. Germline assignment: CDR1 SGHVS and CDR2 FQNEAQ. CDR3 in amino acids: CASSGQGAGELFF. The DNA of the CDR3 is TGTGCCAGCAGCGGACAGGGGGCCGGGGAGCTGTTTTTT. Supplemented by reference TRBV7-8 and TRBJ2-2, the full variable domain reads GAGVSQSPRYKVAKRGQDVALRCDPISGHVSLFWYQQALGQGPEFLTYFQNEAQLDKSGLPSDRFFAERPEGSVSTLKIQRTQQEDSAVYLCASSGQGAGELFFGEGSRLTVL.

In its sample, this clonotype was seen many times. The chain recombines TRBV5-1 with TRBJ2-2; either TRBD1 or TRBD2 may fit D (5 bases each). The V end was cut by 0 bases, the J end by 4 bases, with 13 bases between. This CDR3 comprises 16 residues. Germline V CDR1 and CDR2: SGHRS, YFSETQ. CDR3 bases: TGCGCCAGCAGCTTGGGGGGACGAGGCTTCACCGGGGAGCTGTTTTTT. It encodes CASSLGGRGFTGELFF.

The genes are TRBV5-4 and TRBJ2-3; 8 bases are a match to TRBD2. The V gene's germline CDR1 is SGHNT and CDR2 YYREEE (reference sequence). V lost 1 base and J lost 0; bases outside the gene matches: 1. CDR3 length: 15 amino acids. DNA of the CDR3: TGTGCCAGCAGCTTGTCTAGCGGGAGCACAGATACGCAGTATTTT. The encoded protein is CASSLSSGSTDTQYF. Together with reference TRBV5-4 and TRBJ2-3, the CDR3 gives the full variable domain: ETGVTQSPTHLIKTRGQQVTLRCSSQSGHNTVSWYQQALGQGPQFIFQYYREEENGRGNFPPRFSGLQFPNYSSELNVNALELDDSALYLCASSLSSGSTDTQYFGPGTRLTVL.

This clonotype was seen many times. The rearrangement uses TRBV5-1 and TRBJ2-1, with D possibly being TRBD1 (7 bases). Germline V gives CDR1 SGHRS, CDR2 YFSETQ. With 1 base removed from V and 5 bases from J, the gap between germline ends came to 10 bases. The CDR3 spans 14 residues. Here the CDR3 DNA reads TGCGCCAGCAGCTTGCCAGGGGGGAACAATGAGCAGTTCTTC. Translation gives CASSLPGGNNEQFF. The complete variable domain, with remaining parts taken from reference TRBV5-1 and TRBJ2-1, reads KAGVTQTPRYLIKTRGQQVTLSCSPISGHRSVSWYQQTPGQGLQFLFEYFSETQRNKGNFPGRFSGRQFSNSRSEMNVSTLELGDSALYLCASSLPGGNNEQFFGPGTRLTVL.

This clonotype was found a few times. V and J are TRBV27 and TRBJ1-2; TRBD1 matches at 10 bases. CDR1 is MNHEY and CDR2 is SMNVEV in the germline V gene (reference sequence). The CDR3 loop spans 13 amino acids. V lost 3 bases, J lost 8 bases, and 3 bases stayed unmatched. The CDR3 bases are TGTGCCAGCAGTTTTCGGACAGGGGGAGGCTACACCTTC. Its translation: CASSFRTGGGYTF.

This clonotype was detected ten times or more. The chain recombines TRBV12-3 or TRBV12-4 with TRBJ1-5; 8 bases agree with TRBD1. The CDR3 is made up of 14 amino acids. J gave up 7 bases and V 5 bases, and 7 bases lay outside the gene matches. The CDR3 reads CASSLRGTGQPQHF. The CDR3 nucleotides are TGTGCCAGCAGTCTCCGCGGGACAGGACAGCCCCAGCATTTT.

This clonotype has a handful of counts. The V gene is TRBV2, the J gene TRBJ2-2; D is uncertain. From germline, CDR1 is SNHLY and CDR2 FYNNEI. The V end lost 2 bases, the J end lost 5 bases, and 6 bases lay between the germline ends. The CDR3 is made up of 13 amino acids. CDR3 in DNA: TGTGCCAGCAGTGAAAGGGTAACCGGGGAGCTGTTTTTT. Amino acid sequence: CASSERVTGELFF.

In its sample, this clonotype was seen a few times. The chain couples TRBV6-2 or TRBV6-3 to TRBJ1-5, with 9 bases that match TRBD1. With V trimmed by 6 bases and J by 2 bases, 5 bases remained unmatched. Germline assignment: CDR1 MNHEY and CDR2 SVGEGT. This CDR3 spans 15 amino acids. Here the CDR3 DNA reads TGTGCCAGCAGAACCACAGGGGGCGGCAATCAGCCCCAGCATTTT. Amino acid sequence: CASRTTGGGNQPQHF.

This clonotype was seen repeatedly, ten times or more. This rearrangement joins TRBV28 to TRBJ2-1; D unclear. CDR3 length: 15 residues. The germline V gene has CDR1 MDHEN and CDR2 SYDVKM. Trimming took off 3 bases at V and 0 bases at J, with 9 bases between the two ends. The CDR3: CASSFLQSSYNEQFF. The CDR3, as DNA: TGTGCCAGCAGTTTCCTACAGAGCTCCTACAATGAGCAGTTCTTC.

This clonotype has a count of ten or more. This chain joins TRBV5-1 and TRBJ1-1; TRBD1 matches at 7 bases. Germline CDR1 reads SGHRS; CDR2 reads YFSETQ. V dropped 0 bases and J dropped 0; count of bases not matched to a gene: 8. This CDR3 comprises 17 residues. The CDR3 sequence is CASSLGRLTGMNTEAFF. CDR3 DNA: TGCGCCAGCAGCTTGGGTCGATTGACAGGGATGAACACTGAAGCTTTCTTT.

Many counts were recorded for this clonotype. The rearrangement uses TRBV18 and TRBJ2-1; D not certain. CDR1 and CDR2 (germline): KGHSH, LQKENI. V lost 8 bases and J lost 8, with 16 bases in between. This CDR3 has 13 residues. The CDR3 protein is CASQKPSRDEQFF. The CDR3 DNA reads TGTGCCAGCCAAAAGCCCTCTAGGGATGAGCAGTTCTTC.

This clonotype appeared a few times. The rearrangement uses TRBV20-1 and TRBJ2-1, with D unclear. Germline lookup yields CDR1 DFQATT and CDR2 SNEGSKA (reference sequence). V was pared by 3 bases and J by 5 bases, with 17 bases between. CDR3 length: 15 residues. CDR3 nucleotides: TGCAGTGCTAGTCAGGTTGCCCCCTTCCACAATGAGCAGTTCTTC. Its protein is CSASQVAPFHNEQFF.